This entry lists 23 T cell receptor beta chains sequenced from one sample in a study of blood T cell repertoires in COVID-19. Profiled with immunoSEQ multiplex PCR; TCRdb holds only in-frame clones, not every one. The data show about 360,000 clones, roughly 86% seen once. The source material was peripheral blood. These TCRs come from a human donor in a cohort sampled during active COVID-19.

V is TRBV18 and J is TRBJ2-3, with 9 bases identical to TRBD1. After removal of 3 bases from V and 3 bases from J, the junction contained 7 bases not matched to a gene. CDR1 and CDR2 (germline): KGHSH, LQKENI. The CDR3 spans 16 residues. CDR3 nucleotides: TGTGCCAGCTCACCCCGGCCTGGACAGGGGACAGATACGCAGTATTTT. This gives the protein CASSPRPGQGTDTQYF.

The V gene is TRBV5-6, the J gene TRBJ1-2, with 9 nucleotides matching TRBD1. CDR3 size: 16 residues. Germline assignment: CDR1 SGHDT and CDR2 YYEEEE. V was pared by 3 bases and J by 3 bases, with 9 bases of the junction left unmatched. CDR3 bases: TGTGCCAGCAGCTGGGGGGACAGGGCCCTTGACTATGGCTACACCTTC. Amino acid sequence: CASSWGDRALDYGYTF.

Remarks on this clone: The junction shows a germline mismatch at one end, possibly a read error. This sequence joins TRBV30 and TRBJ2-1; TRBD1 matches at 7 bases. Germline loops: CDR1 GTSNPN, CDR2 SVGIG (reference sequence). This CDR3 contains 11 residues. DNA of the CDR3: TGTGCCTGGATGGGACAGTTACGGAACGTCTTC. Its protein is CAWMGQLRNVF.

A single count supports this clone. The rearrangement joins TRBV27 to TRBJ2-3; 9 bases agree with TRBD2. Germline V gene sequence: CDR1 MNHEY, CDR2 SMNVEV (reference sequence). V trimming: 2 bases; J trimming: 3 bases; junction bases outside the gene matches: 3. This CDR3 comprises 15 residues. The DNA for the CDR3 is TGTGCCAGCAGTTTAACCAGCGGGAGGACAGATACGCAGTATTTT. Its translation: CASSLTSGRTDTQYF.

In DNA form, the CDR3 reads TGTGCCAGCAGCGCGACAGGGTTTGGTGGCTACACCTTC. Its translation: CASSATGFGGYTF. This chain connects TRBV2 to TRBJ1-2; 7 positions match TRBD1. CDR1 is SNHLY, CDR2 FYNNEI, per germline. CDR3 size: 13 residues. V shed 6 bases and J 7 bases; nucleotides not matched to a gene: 8.

The chain has TRBV5-1 and TRBJ2-1; TRBD2 matches at 12 bases. The germline gives CDR1 SGHRS, CDR2 YFSETQ. This CDR3 is 15 amino acids long. The ends lost 5 bases at V and 5 bases at J; junction bases unmatched: 5. CDR3 sequence reads: CASSSRTSGDNEQFF. In DNA, the CDR3 is TGCGCCAGCAGTTCTAGGACTAGCGGGGACAATGAGCAGTTCTTC.

The chain couples TRBV12-3 or TRBV12-4 to TRBJ2-7, with TRBD1 matching over 9 bases. The CDR3 spans 13 residues. V trimming: 6 bases; J trimming: 5 bases; junction bases outside the gene matches: 5. CDR3 in DNA: TGTGCCAGCAGGGGACAGGGTACCAACGAGCAGTACTTC. Its protein product is CASRGQGTNEQYF.

The chain couples TRBV5-8 to TRBJ1-1; D not certain. V was pared by 1 base and J by 1 base, with 11 bases between. The CDR3 consists of 15 residues. Per germline, CDR1 SGHTS and CDR2 YDEGEE. The CDR3 sequence: CASSLPYGENTEAFF. As DNA, the CDR3 is TGTGCCAGCAGCTTGCCCTACGGAGAGAACACTGAAGCTTTCTTT.

The chain is built from TRBV27 and TRBJ2-3; TRBD2 matches at 13 bases. The V gene end was trimmed by 5 bases and the J gene end by 2 bases; junction bases not matched to a gene: 7. The germline V gene has CDR1 MNHEY and CDR2 SMNVEV (reference sequence). CDR3 length: 17 residues. In nucleotides, the CDR3 is TGTGCCAGCAGTCCGACCGGACTAGCGGGGGCCACAGATACGCAGTATTTT. This gives the protein CASSPTGLAGATDTQYF.

The CDR3 DNA reads TGCAGCGCCCAAGCCTACAGGGACAGGGATGGCTACACCTTC. Protein product: CSAQAYRDRDGYTF. V and J are TRBV29-1 and TRBJ1-2; the match to TRBD1 covers 9 bases. The CDR3 consists of 14 residues. Germline CDR1 is SQVTM and CDR2 is ANQGSEA. V was pared by 7 bases and J by 6 bases, with 12 bases of the junction left unmatched.

V is TRBV7-9 and J is TRBJ2-4; no clear D. Germline-derived CDR1 and CDR2 are SEHNR and FQNEAQ (reference sequence). Trimming cost V 0 bases and J 6 bases, with 9 bases left between them. The CDR3 spans 14 residues. The CDR3 nucleotides read TGTGCCAGCAGCTTAGCGGGTCCGGGAAACATTCAGTACTTC. Protein product: CASSLAGPGNIQYF.

This clone has only a few counts. The V gene is TRBV3-1 (or the pseudogene TRBV3-2), the J gene TRBJ1-4, with TRBD1 matching 10 bases. CDR1 is LGHDT and CDR2 is YNNKEL in the germline V gene (reference sequence). Losses at the gene ends were 2 bases for V and 7 bases for J; bases not matched to a gene: 4. The CDR3 length is 15 residues. The CDR3, as DNA: TGTGCCAGCAGCCAAAGGACAGGGGGAGTTGAAAAACTGTTTTTT. Translating gives CASSQRTGGVEKLFF.

This clone occurred a few times. J is TRBJ1-1 and V is TRBV5-1; D is unresolved. CDR1 SGHRS and CDR2 YFSETQ come from the germline V gene. V was clipped by 4 bases and J by 1 base, with 11 bases between them. CDR3 length: 14 residues. In DNA form, the CDR3 reads TGCGCCAGCAGCCCTGGGCCATCGAACACTGAAGCTTTCTTT. Amino acids: CASSPGPSNTEAFF.

This clone was picked up many times. The V call is TRBV4-1, the J call TRBJ2-1; 7 bases map to TRBD2. Losses at the gene ends were 4 bases for V and 0 bases for J; bases not matched to a gene: 21. The V gene's germline CDR1 is MGHRA and CDR2 YSYEKL. This CDR3 region has 21 residues. The CDR3: CASSPLFPGLKSASSYNEQFF. In nucleotides, the CDR3 is TGCGCCAGCAGCCCATTGTTCCCGGGACTAAAAAGCGCAAGCTCCTACAATGAGCAGTTCTTC.

On this clone itself: This same CDR3 is encoded by further DNA sequences in the sample. The rearrangement links TRBV3-1 (or the pseudogene TRBV3-2) to TRBJ2-3, with 8 bases lining up with TRBD1. From germline, CDR1 is LGHDT and CDR2 YNNKEL (reference sequence). J lost 2 bases, V lost 1 base, and 2 bases had no gene match. CDR3 size: 15 residues. CDR3 coding DNA: TGTGCCAGCAGCCAAGGGACAGGGTTCACAGATACGCAGTATTTT. Translated, it gives CASSQGTGFTDTQYF.

The chain links TRBV6-6 to TRBJ1-2; no reliable D call. CDR1 is MNHNY and CDR2 is SVGAGI in the germline V gene (reference sequence). Between the trimmed V and J ends, which lost 5 bases and 0 bases, there was a span of 16 bases. CDR3 length: 16 residues. The CDR3 here is CASSQSISVTNYGYTF. For the CDR3, the DNA is TGTGCCAGCAGTCAAAGCATCAGCGTAACTAACTATGGCTACACCTTC.

This chain uses TRBV7-7 with TRBJ2-5; 11 bases align to TRBD2. The CDR3 sequence is 15 residues long. V lost 5 bases, J lost 2 bases, and 4 bases stayed unmatched. From germline, CDR1 is SSHAT and CDR2 FNYEAQ (reference sequence). The CDR3 nucleotides read TGTGCCAGCAGCCGGGGACTAGCGGCTCAAGAGACCCAGTACTTC. Its translation: CASSRGLAAQETQYF.

This chain uses TRBV19 with TRBJ2-2; weak D call: TRBD2 (6 bases). This CDR3 has 16 amino acids. Germline V gene sequence: CDR1 LNHDA, CDR2 SQIVND (reference sequence). V shed 10 bases and J shed 5 bases, with 23 bases lying between them. The CDR3, as DNA: TGTGCCACCAAGAGGGCCAGCGGAGGGCGGACCGGGGAGCTGTTTTTT. It encodes CATKRASGGRTGELFF.

The J gene is TRBJ2-3, the V gene TRBV9; TRBD2 matches 10 bases. Per the germline V gene, CDR1 is SGDLS and CDR2 is YYNGEE. Trimming at V came to 3 bases and at J to 4 bases, leaving 8 bases not matched to a gene. This CDR3 comprises 16 residues. In DNA form, the CDR3 reads TGTGCCAGCAGCGGTTGGACTAGCGGAATAGCAGATACGCAGTATTTT. Protein sequence: CASSGWTSGIADTQYF.

This clone was detected only once. The rearrangement links TRBV3-1 (or the pseudogene TRBV3-2) to TRBJ2-5; weak D call: TRBD1 (7 bases). Germline-derived CDR1 and CDR2 are LGHDT and YNNKEL (reference sequence). The V end lost 4 bases, the J end lost 4 bases, and 13 bases lay between the germline ends. The CDR3 consists of 14 residues. CDR3 in amino acids: CASSPRQGGETQYF. CDR3 sequence (DNA): TGTGCCAGCAGCCCCCGACAGGGAGGAGAGACCCAGTACTTC.

The V and J genes are TRBV7-9 and TRBJ1-3; maybe TRBD1 (6 bases). V was shortened by 6 bases and J by 0 bases, with 15 bases between the two germline ends. This CDR3 has 16 amino acids. The germline V gene has CDR1 SEHNR and CDR2 FQNEAQ (reference sequence). CDR3: CASSLTTGISGNTIYF. CDR3 coding DNA: TGTGCCAGCAGTCTAACCACAGGGATCTCTGGAAACACCATATATTTT.

This clone was counted once. The J gene is TRBJ1-2, the V gene TRBV28; D is unresolved. Trimming pared 2 bases from V and 2 bases from J, leaving 9 bases between. The CDR3 spans 14 residues. Germline assignment: CDR1 MDHEN and CDR2 SYDVKM. The CDR3 here is CASSLMGQNYGYTF. DNA for the CDR3: TGTGCCAGCAGTTTAATGGGCCAGAACTATGGCTACACCTTC.

The V gene is TRBV6-6, the J gene TRBJ1-1; a possible D gene is TRBD1 (5 bases). V was shortened by 2 bases and J by 11 bases, with 12 bases between the two germline ends. In germline, CDR1 is MNHNY, CDR2 SVGAGI (reference sequence). This CDR3 is 12 amino acids long. CDR3 nucleotides: TGTGCCAGCAGTTACAGGGGTTTTTCGGCTTTCTTT. Its translation: CASSYRGFSAFF.